Shown below are 21 T cell receptor beta chains from a single sample sequenced in a study of PD-1 blockade in classical Hodgkin lymphoma. The time point: cycle 4 day 1 (C4D1), after less than 7 weeks of nivolumab. No patient escaped relapse after autologous stem cell transplantation, and brentuximab vedotin exposure varied. Only in-frame clones appear in the TCRdb table, and some are missing; sequencing was by immunoSEQ multiplex PCR. The repertoire includes tens of thousands of clones, 90% of them detected once, and 2.5% to 3.5% sits in the top ten. Sequences were derived from peripheral blood mononuclear cells (PBMCs), sampled before the fourth cycle of nivolumab. These receptor sequences come from a human donor with classical Hodgkin lymphoma.

The chain combines TRBV6-5 with TRBJ2-7; 7 bases fit TRBD1. Germline CDR1 and CDR2: MNHEY and SVGAGI. This CDR3 has 12 residues. Trimming removed 7 bases from V and 3 bases from J; junction bases left unmatched: 3. The CDR3 DNA reads as TGTGCCAGCAAAACAGGGGACTACGAGCAGTACTTC. Its translation is CASKTGDYEQYF.

This chain joins TRBV7-9 and TRBJ1-1; possible D gene TRBD1, 6 bases. The V gene lost 1 base and the J gene lost 1 base, with 10 bases spanning the gap. Germline V gene sequence: CDR1 SEHNR, CDR2 FQNEAQ (reference sequence). The CDR3 is 15 residues long. CDR3 amino acids: CASSLGAGENTEAFF. For the CDR3, the DNA is TGTGCCAGCAGCTTAGGGGCAGGGGAGAACACTGAAGCTTTCTTT.

This chain connects TRBV6-5 to TRBJ2-3, with 7 bases lining up with TRBD2. The CDR3 has 14 residues. Germline values: CDR1 MNHEY, CDR2 SVGAGI. Trimming cost V 7 bases and J 7 bases; bases outside gene matches: 11. The CDR3 bases are TGTGCCAGCACCGGGCGGACGCGGGAGCATACGCAGTATTTT. Translated, it gives CASTGRTREHTQYF.

J is TRBJ2-3 and V is TRBV25-1; 7 bases align to TRBD2. The CDR3 length is 12 residues. CDR1 MGHDK and CDR2 SYGVNS come from the germline V gene. CDR3 nucleotide sequence: TGTGTCGTAGGCGGGGGTGCAGATACGCAGTATTTT. Encoded protein: CVVGGGADTQYF.

The chain couples TRBV29-1 to TRBJ2-7; 7 nucleotides align to TRBD1. The trim removed 6 bases at V and 6 bases at J, leaving 14 bases unmatched. The CDR3 runs to 14 residues. Germline CDR1 and CDR2: SQVTM and ANQGSEA. The CDR3 sequence is CSVPGTGDLGEQYF. Here the CDR3 DNA reads TGCAGCGTCCCCGGAACAGGGGATTTGGGCGAGCAGTACTTC.

The chain links TRBV4-2 to TRBJ2-7; no reliable D call. V was pared by 0 bases and J by 0 bases, with 9 bases between. The germline V gene encodes CDR1 LGHNA and CDR2 YNFKEQ. This CDR3 spans 15 amino acids. This CDR3 reads CASSQEEQSSYEQYF. CDR3 DNA: TGTGCCAGCAGCCAAGAGGAACAGAGCTCCTACGAGCAGTACTTC.

The chain links TRBV11-2 to TRBJ2-1; 9 bases align to TRBD1. This CDR3 is built from 16 residues. V lost 1 base and J lost 6; bases outside the gene matches: 7. Germline CDR1 reads SGHAT; CDR2 reads FQNNGV. The CDR3 loop is CASSLGPGTGPNEQFF. CDR3 coding DNA: TGTGCCAGCAGCTTAGGCCCCGGGACAGGGCCCAATGAGCAGTTCTTC.

V and J are TRBV6-5 and TRBJ2-2; TRBD1 aligns across 11 bases. Germline assignment: CDR1 MNHEY and CDR2 SVGAGI. This CDR3 comprises 16 residues. The junction had 2 bases not matched to a gene; V was cut back by 2 bases and J by 3 bases. CDR3 protein: CASSYQGQGDTGELFF. In DNA form, the CDR3 reads TGTGCCAGCAGTTACCAGGGACAGGGGGACACCGGGGAGCTGTTTTTT.

The CDR3 coding sequence is TGTGCCAGCAGCTTGGAGCCGGGGCTGAGCAATCAGCCCCAGCATTTT. Protein product: CASSLEPGLSNQPQHF. This chain joins TRBV4-2 and TRBJ1-5; a weak D match, TRBD1 (5 bases). Germline CDR1 and CDR2: LGHNA and YNFKEQ. The V and J ends lost 5 bases and 1 base respectively, with 15 bases between them. CDR3 length: 16 residues.

The rearrangement links TRBV7-9 to TRBJ2-3; 8 bases fit TRBD2. Unmatched junction bases numbered 6, after V lost 4 bases and J lost 0 bases. Per germline, CDR1 SEHNR and CDR2 FQNEAQ (reference sequence). There are 16 residues in the CDR3. DNA for the CDR3: TGTGCCAGCAGCTCCGGGGGGGCGGTCAGCACAGATACGCAGTATTTT. Its protein is CASSSGGAVSTDTQYF.

This clone was found a few times. This chain links TRBV6-5 with TRBJ2-7; tentatively, D is TRBD1 or TRBD2 (5 bases each). This CDR3 contains 14 residues. V dropped 2 bases and J dropped 2 bases, with 10 bases sitting between them. The V gene's germline CDR1 is MNHEY and CDR2 SVGAGI. In DNA form, the CDR3 reads TGTGCCAGCAGTTACGGGGACGGTACCTACGAGCAGTACTTC. This codes for CASSYGDGTYEQYF.

The chain employs TRBV11-3 and TRBJ2-3, with D maybe TRBD2 (6 bases). V was clipped by 0 bases and J by 6 bases, with 13 bases between them. The CDR3 covers 15 residues. Germline lookup yields CDR1 SGHNT and CDR2 YENEEA. In DNA, the CDR3 is TGTGCCAGCAGCTTAGATCGGGGGTTGACGGATACGCAGTATTTT. As protein: CASSLDRGLTDTQYF.

V and J are TRBV10-2 and TRBJ1-6, with a possible D match to TRBD1 (6 bases). CDR3 length: 15 residues. The V gene's germline CDR1 is WSHSY and CDR2 SAAADI. V was clipped by 7 bases and J by 10 bases, with 20 bases between them. CDR3 DNA sequence: TGCGCCAGCACCACATACAGGGATTCACGGTCACCCCTCCACTTT. This gives the protein CASTTYRDSRSPLHF.

This rearrangement joins TRBV7-2 to TRBJ2-1; 8 bases fit TRBD2. CDR3 length: 17 residues. Per germline, CDR1 SGHTA and CDR2 FQGNSA. V was pared by 0 bases and J by 5 bases, with 9 bases of the junction left unmatched. CDR3 DNA: TGTGCCAGCAGCTTAGCGAGTAGGGGACTAGTTGACAATGAGCAGTTCTTC. As protein: CASSLASRGLVDNEQFF.

V and J are TRBV6-5 and TRBJ1-1; D remains ambiguous. This CDR3 is built from 14 residues. Germline V CDR1 and CDR2: MNHEY, SVGAGI. V gave up 3 bases and J gave up 0 bases, with 8 bases separating them. In nucleotides, the CDR3 is TGTGCCAGCAGTTATTTCGAGTTGAACACTGAAGCTTTCTTT. This sequence encodes CASSYFELNTEAFF.

The V call is TRBV7-9, the J call TRBJ1-2; 7 positions match TRBD1. The CDR3 is 15 amino acids. V was pared by 3 bases and J by 5 bases, with 9 bases of the junction left unmatched. Per the germline V gene, CDR1 is SEHNR and CDR2 is FQNEAQ (reference sequence). The CDR3 DNA sequence: TGTGCCAGCAGCTTTTCGGGACAGTACACATATGGCTACACCTTC. Translation gives CASSFSGQYTYGYTF.

This chain connects TRBV28 to TRBJ1-1; D gene unclear. The V end lost 4 bases, the J end lost 3 bases, and 12 bases lay between the germline ends. This CDR3 is built from 14 residues. CDR1 is MDHEN, CDR2 SYDVKM, per germline. CDR3 sequence (DNA): TGTGCCAGCAGTTCCCTCTGGAGGGACACTGAAGCTTTCTTT. Protein product: CASSSLWRDTEAFF. Variable domain in full (rest from reference TRBV28 and TRBJ1-1): DVKVTQSSRYLVKRTGEKVFLECVQDMDHENMFWYRQDPGLGLRLIYFSYDVKMKEKGDIPEGYSVSREKKERFSLILESASTNQTSMYLCASSSLWRDTEAFFGQGTRLTVV.

The CDR3 sequence: CASLDLAGGPRTYEQYF. Here the CDR3 DNA reads TGTGCCAGCCTAGATCTAGCGGGGGGACCTAGGACCTACGAGCAGTACTTC. The J gene is TRBJ2-7, the V gene TRBV2; 11 nucleotides line up with TRBD2. The CDR3 covers 17 residues. The V gene's germline CDR1 is SNHLY and CDR2 FYNNEI. Trimming at V came to 8 bases and at J to 2 bases, leaving 14 bases not matched to a gene.

The V and J genes are TRBV2 and TRBJ1-5; D may be TRBD1 (5 bases). The CDR3 loop spans 12 amino acids. CDR1 is SNHLY, CDR2 FYNNEI, per germline. Trimming cost V 4 bases and J 8 bases, with 9 bases left between them. CDR3 DNA sequence: TGTGCCAGCAGTGTAGGGGAAGAGCCCCAGCATTTT. Encoded protein: CASSVGEEPQHF.

This rearrangement joins TRBV5-1 to TRBJ2-3; D may match TRBD1 or TRBD2 (6 bases each). V lost 0 bases, J lost 1 base, and 15 bases lay in between. This CDR3 is 17 amino acids long. The germline V gene has CDR1 SGHRS and CDR2 YFSETQ. DNA of the CDR3: TGCGCCAGCAGCTTGGGGACCAGGGGAGGAGGCACAGATACGCAGTATTTT. The encoded protein is CASSLGTRGGGTDTQYF.

The J gene is TRBJ1-4, the V gene TRBV6-1, with TRBD1 as a possible D gene (6 bases). Between the trimmed V and J ends, which lost 3 bases and 11 bases, there was a span of 25 bases. The CDR3 is 17 amino acids. Germline values: CDR1 MNHNS, CDR2 SASEGT. This CDR3 is CASSESPTGKIFWKLFF. In nucleotides, the CDR3 is TGTGCCAGCAGTGAGTCCCCTACAGGGAAAATATTCTGGAAACTGTTTTTT.